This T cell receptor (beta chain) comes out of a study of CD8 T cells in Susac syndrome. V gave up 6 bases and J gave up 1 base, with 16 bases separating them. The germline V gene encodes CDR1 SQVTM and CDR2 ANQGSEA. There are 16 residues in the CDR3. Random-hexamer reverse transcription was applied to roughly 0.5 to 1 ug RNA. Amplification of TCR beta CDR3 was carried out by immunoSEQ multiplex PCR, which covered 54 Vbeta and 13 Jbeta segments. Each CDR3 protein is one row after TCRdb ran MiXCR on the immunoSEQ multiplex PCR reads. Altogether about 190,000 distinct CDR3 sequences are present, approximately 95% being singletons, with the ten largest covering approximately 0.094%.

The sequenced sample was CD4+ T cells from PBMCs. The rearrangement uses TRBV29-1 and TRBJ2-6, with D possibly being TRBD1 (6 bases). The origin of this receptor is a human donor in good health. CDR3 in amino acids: CSVGNYRASGANVLTF. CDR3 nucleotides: TGCAGCGTGGGGAATTACAGGGCTTCTGGGGCCAACGTCCTGACTTTC.